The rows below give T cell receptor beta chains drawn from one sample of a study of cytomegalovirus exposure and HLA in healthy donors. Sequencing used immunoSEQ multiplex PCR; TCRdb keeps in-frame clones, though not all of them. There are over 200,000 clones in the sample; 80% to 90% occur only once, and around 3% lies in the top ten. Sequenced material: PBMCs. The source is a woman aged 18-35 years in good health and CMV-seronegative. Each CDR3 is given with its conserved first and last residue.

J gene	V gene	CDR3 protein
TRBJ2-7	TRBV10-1	CASSESGAPYEQYF
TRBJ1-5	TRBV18	CASSPTGQGALGNQPQHF
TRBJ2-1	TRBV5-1	CASSPTGLAANEQFF
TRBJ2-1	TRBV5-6	CASSPRGYAYNEQFF
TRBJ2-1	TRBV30	CAWSLSGRAGEQFF
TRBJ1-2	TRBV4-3	CASSQDAAGGRVYGYTF
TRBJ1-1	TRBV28	CASSFGSRNTEAFF
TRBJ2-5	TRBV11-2	CASSLLAPPGTQYF
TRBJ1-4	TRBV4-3	CASSQVDGKLFF
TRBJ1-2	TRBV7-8	CASGESFDGYTF
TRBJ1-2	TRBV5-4	CASSLVSEVTYGYTF
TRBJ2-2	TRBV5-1	CASGIGGVTGELFF
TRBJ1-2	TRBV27	CASSLLGGDYGYTF
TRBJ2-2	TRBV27	CASNPYGTGGWGELFF
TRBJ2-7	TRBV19	CASSTAGTPSYEQYF
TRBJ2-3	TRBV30	CAWKLAGANTQYF
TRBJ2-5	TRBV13	CASSLPNQETQYF
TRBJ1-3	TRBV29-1	CSVEYSTETGNTIYF
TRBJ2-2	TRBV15	CATSTLRDGELFF
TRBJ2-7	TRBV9	CASSVGSGLGLYYEQYF
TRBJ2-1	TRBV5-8	CASSFGLASSSYNEQFF
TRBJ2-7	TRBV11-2	CASSARRDSYEQYF
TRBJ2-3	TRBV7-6	CASSLGPTLDTQYF
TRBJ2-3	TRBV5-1	CASSLRRGDTQYF
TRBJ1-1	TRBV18	CASSRANTEAFF
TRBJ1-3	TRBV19	CASSPPGQGVGNTIYF
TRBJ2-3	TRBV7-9	CASSSRQGATDTQYF
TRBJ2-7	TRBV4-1	CASSPDRGGEYYQYF
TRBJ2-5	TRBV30	CAWSPTSGSGETQYF
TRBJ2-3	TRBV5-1	CASSWPGQGEGTDTQYF
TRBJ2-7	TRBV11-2	CASSLIGLGAAVYEQYF
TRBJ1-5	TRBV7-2	CASSFVSPGYNQPQHF
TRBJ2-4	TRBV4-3	CASSPGGSPGVNIQYF
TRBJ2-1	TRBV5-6	CASSFSGRGYNEQFF
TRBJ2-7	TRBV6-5	CASSYEFRQGFEQYF
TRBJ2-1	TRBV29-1	CSVTVTSSYNEQFF
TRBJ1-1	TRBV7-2	CASSSGVNTEAFF